This TCR beta chain was found in a study of T-cell reconstitution after alpha-beta-depleted transplantation in children. The study's findings and limits: Several hundred expanded graft clones reportedly supplied alpha-beta T cells about two months after transplant. Newly produced T cells mostly provided counts and TCRbeta diversity after one year, as hyperexpanded clones declined.

The V segment lost 4 bases and the J segment 1 base; nucleotides outside the gene matches: 3. The CDR3 runs 15 residues. Looked up from germline, CDR1 is SEHNR and CDR2 is FQNEAQ (reference sequence). A TCRbeta library incorporating unique molecular identifiers was prepared. Via MiXCR, TCRdb re-called the PCR reads, giving one row per CDR3 protein. The data show approximately 300,000 distinct CDR3 sequences, roughly 9.1% seen once. This clonotype was detected ten times or more. Its antigen is undetermined. V is TRBV7-9 and J is TRBJ2-4; 8 positions agree with TRBD1. The sequencing here drew on PBMCs, taken before TCRalphabeta/CD19-depleted stem cell transplant. This receptor was taken from a boy under two years old with acute myeloid leukemia, due to receive a stem cell transplant. Here the CDR3 DNA reads TGTGCCAGCAGCTGGACAGGGAGGGCCAAAAACATTCAGTACTTC. Translated, it gives CASSWTGRAKNIQYF.